Below, 21 T cell receptor beta chains from the same sample are listed, as sequenced in a study of shared clonotypes between healthy human individuals (dated by TCRdb to about 2020). CD8 naive samples were CD45RO-negative cells positively selected for CCR7, giving a CD45RA+CCR7+ population that excluded TemRA cells. The protocol used for the library was the immunoSEQ multiplex PCR assay. TCRdb carries this immuneACCESS record with in-frame sequences only. Its versions omit some clonotypes, under half of them owing to an unresolved V gene in the studies checked, with the rest unexplained. The sample records around 2,000,000 clones, approximately 94% of which are singletons. The ten largest clones capture approximately 1% of the sample. Sequencing was done on a sample of naive CD8+ T cells sorted from blood. In light of the paper, this sample's cell subset or site label describes: CD45RA+CCR7+. These receptor sequences come from a man between 18 and 29 years old in good health.

The chain joins TRBV5-1 to TRBJ2-1; 9 bases are a match to TRBD2. The CDR3 extends over 17 amino acids. The germline V gene encodes CDR1 SGHRS and CDR2 YFSETQ. The ends lost 0 bases at V and 8 bases at J; junction bases unmatched: 12. CDR3 region: CASSLGLAGLQGDEQFF. The CDR3 nucleotides are TGCGCCAGCAGCTTGGGGCTAGCGGGGTTACAAGGGGATGAGCAGTTCTTC.

The chain couples TRBV19 to TRBJ1-5; D perhaps matches TRBD1 (6 bases). Germline V gene lookup returns CDR1 LNHDA and CDR2 SQIVND (reference sequence). The CDR3 has 14 residues. V was clipped by 10 bases and J by 4 bases, with 17 bases between them. CDR3 nucleotide sequence: TGTGCCACCACGACAGGCGCCCTAAATCAGCCCCAGCATTTT. It is translated as CATTTGALNQPQHF. The full variable domain, completed using reference TRBV19 and TRBJ1-5, is DGGITQSPKYLFRKEGQNVTLSCEQNLNHDAMYWYRQDPGQGLRLIYYSQIVNDFQKGDIAEGYSVSREKKESFPLTVTSAQKNPTAFYLCATTTGALNQPQHFGDGTRLSIL.

The CDR3 bases are TGTGCCATCAGTGAGTCGAGGGTAGGAGCTAACTATGGCTACACCTTC. Translated: CAISESRVGANYGYTF. V usage is TRBV10-3 and J usage is TRBJ1-2; no definite D call. The CDR3 runs 16 residues. Germline V lookup: CDR1 ENHRY, CDR2 SYGVKD. V was pared by 0 bases and J by 0 bases, with 11 bases between.

The CDR3 reads CAISESMGSYGYTF. The CDR3 DNA is TGTGCCATCAGTGAGTCGATGGGGAGCTATGGCTACACCTTC. The chain joins TRBV10-3 to TRBJ1-2; no firm D call. The CDR3 has 14 amino acids. Germline lookup yields CDR1 ENHRY and CDR2 SYGVKD. Between the trimmed V and J ends, which lost 0 bases and 4 bases, there was a span of 9 bases.

This rearrangement joins TRBV6-1 to TRBJ2-1; TRBD1 agrees at 8 bases. J was trimmed by 5 bases and V by 4 bases; bases with no gene match: 7. CDR1 and CDR2 from the germline V gene are MNHNS and SASEGT. This CDR3 comprises 15 residues. CDR3 sequence reads: CASSAYRGSHNEQFF. The CDR3 nucleotides are TGTGCCAGCAGTGCCTACAGGGGGTCCCACAATGAGCAGTTCTTC.

Concerning this clone itself: The identical CDR3 is also encoded by other nucleotide sequences in the sample. The chain uses TRBV27 and TRBJ1-5; no firm D call. The CDR3 loop spans 13 amino acids. CDR1 is MNHEY and CDR2 is SMNVEV in the germline V gene (reference sequence). V shed 3 bases and J shed 1 base, with 4 bases lying between them. CDR3 nucleotide sequence: TGTGCCAGCAGTTTGGGCAGCAATCAGCCCCAGCATTTT. Translated, it gives CASSLGSNQPQHF.

The chain combines TRBV4-3 with TRBJ2-7; D call uncertain. This CDR3 has 18 residues. V shed 0 bases and J shed 0 bases, with 18 bases lying between them. CDR1 LGHNA and CDR2 YSLEER come from the germline V gene. This CDR3 is CASSQDWSGGAFSYEQYF. CDR3 nucleotide sequence: TGCGCCAGCAGCCAAGATTGGTCGGGTGGTGCCTTCTCCTACGAGCAGTACTTC.

Remarks on this clone: The same CDR3 arises from other DNA sequences in this sample as well. The chain uses TRBV7-9 and TRBJ2-7; D not certain. The CDR3 is 13 amino acids. CDR1 is SEHNR, CDR2 FQNEAQ, per germline (reference sequence). Trimming stripped 1 base from V and 5 bases from J, with 9 bases between. Written as DNA, the CDR3 is TGTGCCAGCAGCTTAGGGGTGGGTAACGAGCAGTACTTC. Translation: CASSLGVGNEQYF.

CDR3 DNA: TGTGCCAGCAGCTTCACTCTTGAGAGCTCCTACGAGCAGTACTTC. It codes for CASSFTLESSYEQYF. This rearrangement joins TRBV11-1 to TRBJ2-7; D is unclear. V was clipped by 3 bases and J by 0 bases, with 12 bases between them. The CDR3 sequence is 15 residues long. Germline-derived CDR1 and CDR2 are SGHAT and FQDESV (reference sequence).

This chain's CDR3 is CATYRDTYNEQFF. In DNA form, the CDR3 reads TGTGCCACTTACCGGGACACCTACAATGAGCAGTTCTTC. The chain employs TRBV10-3 and TRBJ2-1, with D maybe TRBD1 (6 bases). Trimming took off 10 bases at V and 2 bases at J, with 12 bases between the two ends. This CDR3 comprises 13 residues. The germline V gene has CDR1 ENHRY and CDR2 SYGVKD.

J is TRBJ1-2 and V is TRBV29-1; D unresolved. The CDR3 consists of 12 residues. Per the germline V gene, CDR1 is SQVTM and CDR2 is ANQGSEA. The V and J ends lost 3 bases and 4 bases respectively, with 9 bases between them. CDR3 in amino acids: CSVEVGAYGYTF. The CDR3 DNA reads as TGCAGCGTTGAGGTAGGAGCCTATGGCTACACCTTC.

The chain is built from TRBV7-9 and TRBJ2-2, with a weak D call TRBD1 (6 bases). V lost 5 bases to trimming and J lost 7 bases, with 11 bases between them. This CDR3 contains 13 residues. From germline, CDR1 is SEHNR and CDR2 FQNEAQ (reference sequence). DNA for the CDR3: TGTGCCAGCAGCCAGGGGACGGACGGGGAGCTGTTTTTT. Amino acid sequence: CASSQGTDGELFF.

Only one count was recorded for this clone. The same CDR3 is also encoded by other DNA sequences in this sample. The chain combines TRBV9 with TRBJ2-1; D uncertain. Trimming stripped 2 bases from V and 0 bases from J, with 6 bases between. This CDR3 comprises 14 residues. CDR1 SGDLS and CDR2 YYNGEE come from the germline V gene. The CDR3 loop is CASSVDGSYNEQFF. Written as DNA, the CDR3 is TGTGCCAGCAGCGTTGACGGCTCCTACAATGAGCAGTTCTTC.

This chain links TRBV6-1 with TRBJ2-1; 7 bases agree with TRBD1. The CDR3 runs to 15 residues. Germline-derived CDR1 and CDR2 are MNHNS and SASEGT. The V segment lost 4 bases and the J segment 1 base; nucleotides outside the gene matches: 4. The CDR3 is CASSAPGGSYNEQFF. The CDR3 coding sequence is TGTGCCAGCAGTGCGCCAGGGGGTTCCTACAATGAGCAGTTCTTC.

The V gene is TRBV27, the J gene TRBJ2-7; TRBD1 is a possible D gene (6 bases). Germline assignment: CDR1 MNHEY and CDR2 SMNVEV (reference sequence). Trimming pared 6 bases from V and 3 bases from J, leaving 21 bases between. CDR3 size: 16 residues. CDR3: CASSPGAGELVYEQYF. As DNA, the CDR3 is TGTGCCAGCAGCCCTGGGGCAGGGGAGTTGGTCTACGAGCAGTACTTC.

The J gene is TRBJ2-7, the V gene TRBV7-9; D uncertain. V was trimmed by 4 bases and J by 3 bases, leaving 10 bases between them. Germline-derived CDR1 and CDR2 are SEHNR and FQNEAQ (reference sequence). This CDR3 is 13 amino acids long. The CDR3 DNA follows: TGTGCCAGCAGCTCAGCTGTCGGCTACGAGCAGTACTTC. Translated: CASSSAVGYEQYF.

The gene calls are TRBV28 and TRBJ1-2; D uncertain. This CDR3 is built from 13 residues. Trimming cost V 3 bases and J 3 bases, with 8 bases left between them. Germline-derived CDR1 and CDR2 are MDHEN and SYDVKM. The DNA of the CDR3 is TGTGCCAGCAGTTTCAACAGTTACTATGGCTACACCTTC. Protein sequence: CASSFNSYYGYTF.

This chain joins TRBV12-5 and TRBJ2-2, with TRBD2 as a possible D gene (5 bases). Trimming removed 7 bases from V and 1 base from J, with 10 bases in between. Looked up from germline, CDR1 is LGHNT and CDR2 is FRNRAP. This CDR3 has 14 amino acids. The CDR3: CASAQLENTGELFF. The CDR3 DNA reads TGTGCTAGTGCCCAACTAGAGAACACCGGGGAGCTGTTTTTT.

With respect to this clone: Other DNA sequences in this specimen translate into the identical CDR3. J is TRBJ2-7 and V is TRBV28, with a possible D match to TRBD1 (5 bases). CDR1 is MDHEN and CDR2 is SYDVKM in the germline V gene. The CDR3 contains 12 residues. V gave up 6 bases and J gave up 1 base, with 7 bases separating them. The CDR3 DNA reads as TGTGCCAGCAGCGACAGTTCCTACGAGCAGTACTTC. Amino acids: CASSDSSYEQYF.

The chain has TRBV7-8 and TRBJ2-1; D remains unclear. With 2 bases removed from V and 6 bases from J, the gap between germline ends came to 5 bases. Germline V lookup: CDR1 SGHVS, CDR2 FQNEAQ. The CDR3 contains 12 residues. The CDR3 sequence is CASSLTVNEQFF. CDR3 bases: TGTGCCAGCAGCTTAACGGTCAATGAGCAGTTCTTC.

The V and J genes are TRBV19 and TRBJ1-1; TRBD1 matches 8 bases. Germline V gene data show CDR1 as LNHDA and CDR2 as SQIVND (reference sequence). J lost 3 bases, V lost 8 bases, and 5 bases had no gene match. This CDR3 has 13 amino acids. CDR3 sequence: CASGGQGYTEAFF. The CDR3, as DNA: TGTGCCAGTGGCGGACAGGGATACACTGAAGCTTTCTTT. The variable domain in full, completed from reference TRBV19 and TRBJ1-1, reads DGGITQSPKYLFRKEGQNVTLSCEQNLNHDAMYWYRQDPGQGLRLIYYSQIVNDFQKGDIAEGYSVSREKKESFPLTVTSAQKNPTAFYLCASGGQGYTEAFFGQGTRLTVV.